A single sample gave rise to the 17 T cell receptor beta chains below, sequenced in a study of T cell responses to AZD1222 COVID-19 vaccine. Profiling relied on immunoSEQ multiplex PCR, and the TCRdb table lists in-frame clones only, not all of them. Seen here are tens of thousands of clones, about 87% observed once, and the top ten hold around a quarter. The sample consisted of peripheral blood, taken 28 days after the second AZD1222 dose. These receptors came from an adult who received the AZD1222 COVID-19 vaccine.

The rearrangement uses TRBV29-1 and TRBJ2-1; D not certain. Trimming took 0 bases from V and 1 from J, leaving 4 bases between them. Germline CDR1 and CDR2: SQVTM and ANQGSEA. The CDR3 contains 13 residues. CDR3: CSVEERSYNEQFF. As DNA, the CDR3 is TGCAGCGTTGAAGAGCGGTCCTACAATGAGCAGTTCTTC.

This chain's CDR3 is CASSQDDYSPLHF. The DNA for the CDR3 is TGCGCCAGCAGCCAAGATGACTATTCACCCCTCCACTTT. The chain carries TRBV4-1 and TRBJ1-6, with no clear D. The CDR3 loop spans 13 amino acids. Germline V gene sequence: CDR1 MGHRA, CDR2 YSYEKL. Trimming cost V 0 bases and J 8 bases, with 5 bases left between them.

This clone was picked up one time. One junction end disagrees with the germline gene, perhaps due to a read error. The V gene is TRBV9, the J gene TRBJ2-5; weak D call: TRBD2 (6 bases). From germline, CDR1 is SGDLS and CDR2 YYNGEE. The CDR3 length is 15 residues. In DNA, the CDR3 is TGTGCCTGCAGCGTAGCTGCGGGGACCCAAGAGACCCAGTACTTC. Its translation is CACSVAAGTQETQYF.

This chain uses TRBV6-5 with TRBJ2-2; 7 bases line up with TRBD1. After removal of 7 bases from V and 6 bases from J, the junction contained 11 bases not matched to a gene. Germline values: CDR1 MNHEY, CDR2 SVGAGI. The CDR3 spans 15 residues. This CDR3 reads CASIEGAPSAGELFF. For the CDR3, the DNA is TGTGCCAGCATAGAGGGGGCCCCGAGCGCCGGGGAGCTGTTTTTT.

The J gene is TRBJ2-3, the V gene TRBV2, with a possible D match to TRBD2 (5 bases). The CDR3 sequence is 13 residues long. The germline V gene encodes CDR1 SNHLY and CDR2 FYNNEI. Between the trimmed V and J ends, which lost 8 bases and 1 base, there was a span of 10 bases. CDR3 in DNA: TGTGCCAGCTCCGCCGGGGGCACAGATACGCAGTATTTT. This encodes CASSAGGTDTQYF.

The chain joins TRBV7-2 to TRBJ1-5; 12 bases are a match to TRBD1. The CDR3 has 19 amino acids. Per germline, CDR1 SGHTA and CDR2 FQGNSA. The ends lost 5 bases at V and 1 base at J; junction bases unmatched: 12. CDR3 in amino acids: CASSPQSGQGAGSNQPQHF. The CDR3 DNA sequence: TGTGCCAGCAGCCCCCAGTCGGGACAGGGGGCAGGCAGCAATCAGCCCCAGCATTTT. The full variable domain, completed using reference TRBV7-2 and TRBJ1-5, is GAGVSQSPSNKVTEKGKDVELRCDPISGHTALYWYRQSLGQGLEFLIYFQGNSAPDKSGLPSDRFSAERTGGSVSTLTIQRTQQEDSAVYLCASSPQSGQGAGSNQPQHFGDGTRLSIL.

The chain is built from TRBV5-1 and TRBJ2-3, with unresolved D. V lost 0 bases, J lost 0 bases, and 5 bases lay in between. Per the germline V gene, CDR1 is SGHRS and CDR2 is YFSETQ. The CDR3 consists of 14 residues. CDR3 protein: CASSLGRSTDTQYF. The CDR3 DNA follows: TGCGCCAGCAGCTTGGGACGGAGCACAGATACGCAGTATTTT.

The rearrangement uses TRBV5-6 and TRBJ1-2; 7 bases align to TRBD1. V was clipped by 4 bases and J by 4 bases; unmatched bases: 13. Germline V gives CDR1 SGHDT, CDR2 YYEEEE. This CDR3 spans 16 amino acids. CDR3: CASSPRQGTGIYGYTF. As DNA, the CDR3 is TGTGCCAGCAGCCCTAGACAGGGAACGGGGATCTATGGCTACACCTTC.

This chain joins TRBV6-5 and TRBJ2-2, with 8 bases matching TRBD1. CDR3 length equals 13 residues. Trimming cost V 6 bases and J 8 bases; bases outside gene matches: 5. The germline gives CDR1 MNHEY, CDR2 SVGAGI. CDR3 in amino acids: CASRKQGGGELFF. The DNA for the CDR3 is TGTGCCAGCAGGAAACAGGGGGGAGGGGAGCTGTTTTTT.

This chain connects TRBV6-1 to TRBJ1-3, with TRBD1 identical over 12 bases. Trimming removed 4 bases from V and 4 bases from J; junction bases left unmatched: 5. The length of the CDR3 is 16 residues. The germline V gene has CDR1 MNHNS and CDR2 SASEGT. The CDR3 spells CASSGGTGGIGNTIYF. The DNA for the CDR3 is TGTGCCAGCAGTGGGGGGACAGGGGGCATAGGAAACACCATATATTTT.

This chain connects TRBV10-3 to TRBJ2-7, with 13 nucleotides matching TRBD2. Germline CDR1 ENHRY, CDR2 SYGVKD. The CDR3 has 15 residues. V lost 6 bases to trimming and J lost 6 bases; unmatched junction nucleotides: 8. CDR3 in amino acids: CAISSPGLAGREQYF. The DNA of the CDR3 is TGTGCCATCAGCTCACCGGGACTAGCGGGGCGCGAGCAGTACTTC.

The chain's CDR3 is CASSLGQAGETQYF. CDR3 sequence (DNA): TGTGCCAGCAGCTTAGGACAGGCGGGGGAGACCCAGTACTTC. The V call is TRBV7-2, the J call TRBJ2-5; D is perhaps TRBD1 or TRBD2 (6 bases each). Germline lookup yields CDR1 SGHTA and CDR2 FQGNSA. The V and J ends lost 1 base and 5 bases respectively, with 11 bases between them. The CDR3 totals 14 residues. The entire variable domain, with the rest obtained from reference TRBV7-2 and TRBJ2-5, is as follows: GAGVSQSPSNKVTEKGKDVELRCDPISGHTALYWYRQSLGQGLEFLIYFQGNSAPDKSGLPSDRFSAERTGGSVSTLTIQRTQQEDSAVYLCASSLGQAGETQYFGPGTRLLVL.

This chain joins TRBV7-2 and TRBJ2-2, with 10 positions matching TRBD1. Germline CDR1 is SGHTA and CDR2 is FQGNSA. CDR3 size: 15 residues. The V segment lost 5 bases and the J segment 2 bases; nucleotides outside the gene matches: 2. In DNA, the CDR3 is TGTGCCAGCAGCCGGGACAGGGGAAACACCGGGGAGCTGTTTTTT. It translates to CASSRDRGNTGELFF.

CDR3 amino acids: CSVESGGLTGELFF. The DNA of the CDR3 is TGCAGCGTTGAGTCTGGGGGGTTGACCGGGGAGCTGTTTTTT. V usage is TRBV29-1 and J usage is TRBJ2-2; maybe TRBD2 (6 bases). V shed 3 bases and J shed 5 bases, with 13 bases lying between them. The CDR3 is 14 residues long. Germline lookup yields CDR1 SQVTM and CDR2 ANQGSEA.

The chain is built from TRBV5-1 and TRBJ2-2, with 8 nucleotides matching TRBD1. This CDR3 is 14 amino acids long. V gave up 4 bases and J gave up 3 bases; unmatched junction bases: 2. Germline V gives CDR1 SGHRS, CDR2 YFSETQ. CDR3 bases: TGCGCCAGCAGCCCGGGACAGGACACCGGGGAGCTGTTTTTT. Translated: CASSPGQDTGELFF.

This chain connects TRBV9 to TRBJ1-2; the D gene is possibly TRBD1 (6 bases). Germline V gene sequence: CDR1 SGDLS, CDR2 YYNGEE. The CDR3 runs to 16 residues. With 3 bases removed from V and 8 bases from J, the gap between germline ends came to 23 bases. The CDR3 loop is CASSATGSTRAEGYTF. For the CDR3, the DNA is TGTGCCAGCAGCGCGACAGGCTCCACAAGGGCGGAAGGCTACACCTTC.

The chain uses TRBV5-4 and TRBJ2-7, with 10 bases aligning to TRBD1. The CDR3 is 13 residues long. Germline CDR1 and CDR2: SGHNT and YYREEE (reference sequence). V gave up 3 bases and J gave up 3 bases; unmatched junction bases: 0. The CDR3, as DNA: TGTGCCAGCAGCTGGACAGGGGGCTACGAGCAGTACTTC. Protein sequence: CASSWTGGYEQYF.